This T cell receptor (beta chain) was recovered during a study of shared clonotypes between healthy human individuals. About the research overall: Contributing individuals were two females and three males aged 18 to 49.

Terminally differentiated effector memory CD45RA+ cells were excluded from the naive CD8 cells, which were CD45RO-negative and positively selected for CCR7. Worth noting for this clone: Its specificity is not known.

The study, taken as a whole, reports: Approximately 5% was the fraction of naive CD4 clonotypes found shared across a few donors.

This CDR3 has 12 amino acids. Germline assignment: CDR1 SGHNT and CDR2 YYREEE (reference sequence). V gave up 4 bases and J gave up 7 bases, with 9 bases separating them. The assay was immunoSEQ multiplex PCR, and TCRdb's table has in-frame clones only and misses some. The data show some 2 million clones, about 95% seen once. This clonotype was obtained from a young man in good health. The chain recombines TRBV5-4 with TRBJ1-5, with TRBD1 as a possible D gene (5 bases). Sequencing used naive CD8+ T cells sorted from blood. Here the CDR3 DNA reads TGTGCCAGCAGCGATCGGGGCCAGCCCCAGCATTTT. Translating it yields CASSDRGQPQHF.